The 8 T cell receptor beta chains given below trace back to one sample, sequenced in a study of Graves' ophthalmopathy and Graves' hyperthyroidism. Investigators amplified TCR beta CDR3 regions from RNA transcripts. A first-round RT-PCR used HTBI primers, followed by a second-round multiplex PCR. One entry per CDR3 protein, called by TCRdb with MiXCR from the multiplex PCR reads. The table has over a million distinct CDR3 sequences, roughly 35% seen once. The sample consisted of peripheral blood or thyroid tissue (not recorded which). The receptors come from an adult man with Graves' hyperthyroidism.

This clonotype turned up a few times. CDR3 DNA: TGTGCCAGCAGTGATACGTCCATTTACTATGGCTACACCTTC. The encoded protein is CASSDTSIYYGYTF. This chain joins TRBV6-6 and TRBJ1-2; the D is unclear. CDR3 length: 14 residues. Trimming left V 5 bases short and J 3 bases short, with 13 bases between. Per germline, CDR1 MNHNY and CDR2 SVGAGI (reference sequence).

The V gene is TRBV12-3 or TRBV12-4, the J gene TRBJ2-3; TRBD2 might be the D (5 bases). The V end lost 6 bases, the J end lost 2 bases, and 24 bases lay between the germline ends. The CDR3 has 18 residues. In nucleotides, the CDR3 is TGTGCCAGCAGAGATGACCCCGGGGTCCGGCCCCTCACAGATACGCAGTATTTT. Residues: CASRDDPGVRPLTDTQYF.

This chain connects TRBV10-2 to TRBJ2-7; 7 positions agree with TRBD1. The CDR3 has 14 residues. V was pared by 4 bases and J by 2 bases, with 5 bases of the junction left unmatched. The germline gives CDR1 WSHSY, CDR2 SAAADI. CDR3 in DNA: TGCGCCAGCAGTGCCGGACAGGAGACCTACGAGCAGTACTTC. Translating it yields CASSAGQETYEQYF.

In this sample, this clonotype turned up a few times. The rearrangement joins TRBV2 to TRBJ1-5, with D maybe TRBD1 (5 bases). V shed 6 bases and J shed 6 bases, with 15 bases lying between them. The CDR3 covers 14 residues. Germline values: CDR1 SNHLY, CDR2 FYNNEI. The CDR3 DNA follows: TGTGCCAGCAGCCCGACAGACCCGGGTCAGCCCCAGCATTTT. This codes for CASSPTDPGQPQHF. The full variable domain, its missing parts supplied by reference TRBV2 and TRBJ1-5, is EPEVTQTPSHQVTQMGQEVILRCVPISNHLYFYWYRQILGQKVEFLVSFYNNEISEKSEIFDDQFSVERPDGSNFTLKIRSTKLEDSAMYFCASSPTDPGQPQHFGDGTRLSIL.

In the case of this clonotype: Sequence at one end of the junction differs from germline and may be a read error. The chain recombines TRBV7-3 with TRBJ2-7; D might be TRBD1 (6 bases). Per germline, CDR1 SGHTA and CDR2 FQGTGA. This CDR3 has 15 residues. CDR3 sequence reads: CASSQDTGQTYEQYF. As DNA, the CDR3 is TGCGCCAGCAGCCAAGATACAGGACAGACCTACGAGCAGTACTTC.

A few counts support this clonotype. V and J are TRBV4-1 and TRBJ1-6; possibly TRBD1 for D (5 bases). Germline CDR1 MGHRA, CDR2 YSYEKL. Trimming shortened V by 0 bases and J by 3 bases, and 9 bases separated the two germline ends. This CDR3 region has 16 residues. The CDR3 DNA is TGCGCCAGCAGCCAAGAGCAGGGTCGCTATAATTCACCCCTCCACTTT. Translation: CASSQEQGRYNSPLHF.

Only a few counts were recorded for this clonotype. CDR3 in DNA: TGTGCCATCAGGCGGGACAAAAATCAGCCCCAGCATTTT. As protein: CAIRRDKNQPQHF. V gene TRBV10-3 combines with J gene TRBJ1-5; D perhaps matches TRBD1 (6 bases). With 6 bases removed from V and 4 bases from J, the gap between germline ends came to 10 bases. The germline V gene has CDR1 ENHRY and CDR2 SYGVKD. The CDR3 is 13 amino acids.

This clonotype has a count of ten or more. The J gene is TRBJ1-6, the V gene TRBV12-3 or TRBV12-4, with 9 nucleotides matching TRBD1. The junction had 3 bases not matched to a gene; V was cut back by 6 bases and J by 6 bases. This CDR3 comprises 14 residues. The CDR3 nucleotides read TGTGCCAGCAGAAGGACAGGGGTTAATTCACCCCTCCACTTT. Encoded protein: CASRRTGVNSPLHF.